This T cell receptor (beta chain) was found in a study of neurological immune-mediated disorders. V was cut by 4 bases and J by 5 bases, with 27 bases left in between. There are 18 residues in the CDR3. Looked up from germline, CDR1 is SGHRS and CDR2 is YFSETQ. The cDNA was synthesized by 5'RACE incorporating 10-nucleotide random UMIs. Sequencing of 15-18 subjects in each run yielded over 170 million TCR-beta sequences. MiXCR was run by TCRdb on the 5' RACE reads, yielding one entry per CDR3 protein. The sample has over 40,000 distinct CDR3 sequences; under 6.5% are singletons. This clonotype was detected ten times or more. Its antigen remains unidentified. Study-wide results and limits: The absence of any CDR3 amino acid sequence shared by expanded clones across subjects suggests that repertoires were private in all groups. Patients with HTLV-1-associated myelopathy had the highest level of TCR clonal expansion, whereas patients with multiple sclerosis had the lowest level, falling beneath the level found in healthy controls.

This rearrangement joins TRBV5-1 to TRBJ2-5; D is perhaps TRBD2 (6 bases). The sequenced material came from CD4+ T cells from blood. This clonotype was obtained from a woman in her forties in good health. The CDR3 region is CASSDGVGTPNLRETQYF. CDR3 bases: TGCGCCAGCAGCGATGGAGTGGGGACTCCCAACCTTCGGGAGACCCAGTACTTC.